This TCR beta chain was found in a study of T cell clonotyping in hematopoietic cell transplantation. This clone has just one count. Its matching antigen is unknown. Some clones are missing from TCRdb's copy, which holds only in-frame ones; the method was immunoSEQ multiplex PCR. The sample records approximately 3,000 clones, roughly four fifths being singletons. Study-wide points: After transplant, recipient diversity fell while pathologically expanded clonotypes grew through day 180.

The origin of this receptor is a male patient aged 60-70 years who had an allogeneic stem cell transplant, so T cells may come from the graft donor. Some clones in this sample may be carry-over from other donors' samples. The sequencing used peripheral blood mononuclear cells, collected 30 days after allogeneic stem cell transplant.

CDR3 DNA sequence: TGTGCCTGGAACGTCCGGCCAGGGAGCACTGAAGCTTTCTTT. Protein: CAWNVRPGSTEAFF. This rearrangement joins TRBV30 to TRBJ1-1; D may be TRBD1 (5 bases). V was pared by 4 bases and J by 4 bases, with 16 bases between. The CDR3 spans 14 residues. CDR1 is GTSNPN, CDR2 SVGIG, per germline (reference sequence).